In this sample, the clone carrying this T cell receptor (beta chain) turned up a few times. Antigen: not known. Authors of the study amplified TCR beta CDR3 regions from RNA transcripts. During a first-round RT-PCR of the TCR CDR3, the HTBI primer set was used. TCRdb called the multiplex PCR reads again in MiXCR, with one record for every CDR3 protein. In the table there are some 720,000 distinct CDR3 sequences, about 16% of which are singletons. This entry belongs to a study of T cells in Graves' hyperthyroidism and ophthalmopathy. Findings of the study overall: A median about 6.2 months before onset, the model predicted ophthalmopathy.

The CDR3 runs 13 residues. The V and J ends lost 1 base and 6 bases respectively, with 10 bases between them. Germline loops: CDR1 LNHDA, CDR2 SQIVND (reference sequence). This sequence was found in a man between 18 and 35 years old with Graves' hyperthyroidism. Sequencing was done on a sample of blood. The chain has TRBV19 and TRBJ2-7; no clear D. This CDR3 reads CASSIAPDAEQYF. The DNA for the CDR3 is TGTGCCAGTAGTATAGCGCCAGACGCCGAGCAGTACTTC.